The next 32 T cell receptor beta chains were all read from a single sample in a study of shared clonotypes between healthy human individuals. Assay: immunoSEQ multiplex PCR; the TCRdb copy retains only in-frame clones and omits some. The table shows about 2.1 million clones, with 85% to 95% occurring only once. Naivety among CD8 cells was defined by CD45RO negativity and positive CCR7 selection, thereby excluding terminally differentiated effector memory CD45RA+ cells. The specimen was naive CD8+ T cells from PBMCs. These receptors came from a man aged 18-30 years in good health. Some clones in this sample may be carry-over from other donors' samples.

V gene TRBV15 combines with J gene TRBJ2-5, with TRBD1 identical over 8 bases. V lost 6 bases, J lost 5 bases, and 11 bases stayed unmatched. The CDR3 length is 15 residues. Germline V gene data show CDR1 as LNHNV and CDR2 as YYDKDF (reference sequence). The CDR3 sequence is CATSEDREGRETQYF. The CDR3 DNA is TGTGCCACCAGTGAGGACAGGGAAGGACGTGAGACCCAGTACTTC.

At least ten counts were recorded for this clone. This chain connects TRBV7-2 to TRBJ2-7; D is unresolved. The germline V gene encodes CDR1 SGHTA and CDR2 FQGNSA. The CDR3 loop spans 17 amino acids. V was cut by 2 bases and J by 0 bases, with 17 bases left in between. CDR3 bases: TGTGCCAGCAGCTTAAATACAGCCGGAGCGAGCTCCTACGAGCAGTACTTC. Amino acids: CASSLNTAGASSYEQYF.

The chain carries TRBV27 and TRBJ1-1, with D hard to call. V was cut by 4 bases and J by 0 bases, with 12 bases left in between. This CDR3 is built from 15 residues. Germline V gene sequence: CDR1 MNHEY, CDR2 SMNVEV (reference sequence). The CDR3 loop is CASSSSVQVNTEAFF. The CDR3 bases are TGTGCCAGCAGTTCCTCCGTGCAAGTGAACACTGAAGCTTTCTTT.

V is TRBV10-3 and J is TRBJ2-1, with TRBD2 matching over 8 bases. The V gene end was trimmed by 3 bases and the J gene end by 2 bases; junction bases not matched to a gene: 3. The CDR3 covers 15 residues. Germline V gene data show CDR1 as ENHRY and CDR2 as SYGVKD. The CDR3 region has the DNA TGTGCCATCAGTGAAGTAGCGGGACCCTACAATGAGCAGTTCTTC. Translating it yields CAISEVAGPYNEQFF.

J is TRBJ2-7 and V is TRBV28; 10 positions agree with TRBD1. V shed 3 bases and J 10 bases; nucleotides not matched to a gene: 21. The germline gives CDR1 MDHEN, CDR2 SYDVKM. CDR3 size: 18 residues. CDR3 in amino acids: CASSFNTGGQGVPKRQYF. The CDR3 DNA reads TGTGCCAGCAGTTTTAATACCGGAGGACAGGGGGTGCCCAAAAGACAGTACTTC.

This chain links TRBV9 with TRBJ2-2; no clear D. The CDR3 contains 15 residues. Germline loops: CDR1 SGDLS, CDR2 YYNGEE. The V end was cut by 0 bases, the J end by 4 bases, with 10 bases between. The CDR3 is CASSVEDSVTGELFF. Written as DNA, the CDR3 is TGTGCCAGCAGCGTAGAGGATTCCGTCACCGGGGAGCTGTTTTTT.

V is TRBV4-1 and J is TRBJ2-5; D is possibly TRBD1 (5 bases). The CDR3 runs to 13 residues. Germline CDR1 is MGHRA and CDR2 is YSYEKL. V lost 2 bases and J lost 5, with 9 bases in between. CDR3 loop: CASSQPGYETQYF. CDR3 coding DNA: TGCGCCAGCAGCCAACCAGGGTACGAGACCCAGTACTTC.

The rearrangement links TRBV7-6 to TRBJ2-3, with no clear D. The CDR3 spans 13 residues. Germline loops: CDR1 SGHVS, CDR2 FNYEAQ. Trimming shortened V by 7 bases and J by 8 bases, and 16 bases separated the two germline ends. CDR3 region: CASTAYSGATQYF. The CDR3 region has the DNA TGTGCCAGCACCGCGTATTCGGGTGCTACGCAGTATTTT.

In regard to this clone: Other DNA sequences from this sample encode an identical CDR3 as well. The V call is TRBV7-9, the J call TRBJ1-5; D uncertain. V lost 5 bases to trimming and J lost 6 bases, with 8 bases between them. Per the germline V gene, CDR1 is SEHNR and CDR2 is FQNEAQ (reference sequence). The CDR3 is 12 amino acids. The CDR3 spells CASSLAGQPQHF. The CDR3 DNA reads as TGTGCCAGCAGCCTCGCCGGTCAGCCCCAGCATTTT.

This chain uses TRBV7-9 with TRBJ1-2; D is unresolved. Germline V gene data show CDR1 as SEHNR and CDR2 as FQNEAQ (reference sequence). Trimming removed 1 base from V and 8 bases from J, with 14 bases in between. There are 14 residues in the CDR3. DNA of the CDR3: TGTGCCAGCAGCTTAGAGGTCACGCCGAGGGGCTACACCTTC. Its protein is CASSLEVTPRGYTF.

CDR3 amino acids: CASSPGLAGGTFWTDTQYF. The CDR3 DNA is TGTGCCAGCAGCCCTGGACTAGCGGGAGGTACATTCTGGACAGATACGCAGTATTTT. This chain connects TRBV28 to TRBJ2-3; 14 positions match TRBD2. The CDR3 length is 19 residues. The junction had 14 bases not matched to a gene; V was cut back by 6 bases and J by 3 bases. Germline values: CDR1 MDHEN, CDR2 SYDVKM.

The rearrangement links TRBV29-1 to TRBJ2-1; TRBD2 agrees at 7 bases. CDR3 length equals 15 residues. Germline V lookup: CDR1 SQVTM, CDR2 ANQGSEA. Germline trimming cut 3 bases from V and 6 bases from J; bases unmatched to any gene: 11. The CDR3 region is CSVDGTKPGSNEQFF. CDR3 nucleotide sequence: TGCAGCGTTGACGGGACTAAACCCGGGTCCAATGAGCAGTTCTTC.

This chain joins TRBV4-3 and TRBJ1-1, with D perhaps matching TRBD1 (5 bases). The V end lost 8 bases, the J end lost 3 bases, and 16 bases lay between the germline ends. Germline CDR1 is LGHNA and CDR2 is YSLEER. This CDR3 comprises 14 residues. CDR3 amino acids: CASAPSREDTEAFF. CDR3 DNA sequence: TGCGCCAGCGCACCTTCCAGGGAGGACACTGAAGCTTTCTTT.

J is TRBJ2-3 and V is TRBV14; D is uncertain. Between the trimmed V and J ends, which lost 0 bases and 3 bases, there was a span of 7 bases. This CDR3 comprises 14 residues. Germline lookup yields CDR1 SGHDN and CDR2 FVKESK. The CDR3 sequence is CASSQDSRTDTQYF. The CDR3 DNA sequence: TGTGCCAGCAGCCAAGATTCTCGGACAGATACGCAGTATTTT.

V gene TRBV15 combines with J gene TRBJ2-3; D is unresolved. Germline V gives CDR1 LNHNV, CDR2 YYDKDF (reference sequence). There are 14 residues in the CDR3. Trimming removed 6 bases from V and 4 bases from J, with 14 bases in between. The CDR3 DNA reads TGTGCCACCAGAGTCCCCCGGGCGCCAGATACGCAGTATTTT. Its protein is CATRVPRAPDTQYF. The variable domain in full, with the rest retrieved from reference TRBV15 and TRBJ2-3, is DAMVIQNPRYQVTQFGKPVTLSCSQTLNHNVMYWYQQKSSQAPKLLFHYYDKDFNNEADTPDNFQSRRPNTSFCFLDIRSPGLGDTAMYLCATRVPRAPDTQYFGPGTRLTVL.

The V call is TRBV29-1, the J call TRBJ2-2, with TRBD1 matching 12 bases. CDR3 size: 18 residues. V lost 6 bases to trimming and J lost 2 bases; unmatched junction nucleotides: 13. Germline V gene sequence: CDR1 SQVTM, CDR2 ANQGSEA. Here the CDR3 DNA reads TGCAGCGTCATTCCGGGACAGGGGGCTGTTGGAAACACCGGGGAGCTGTTTTTT. Its protein product is CSVIPGQGAVGNTGELFF.

V is TRBV15 and J is TRBJ1-2; D call uncertain. V was clipped by 1 base and J by 7 bases, with 16 bases between them. Germline CDR1 LNHNV, CDR2 YYDKDF (reference sequence). The CDR3 is 15 residues long. The CDR3 bases are TGTGCCACCAGCAGAGCTAACCCCGGAGCGGGTGGCTACACCTTC. As protein: CATSRANPGAGGYTF.

J is TRBJ1-3 and V is TRBV19; D not resolved. The CDR3 covers 15 residues. Trimming stripped 7 bases from V and 0 bases from J, with 13 bases between. Germline CDR1 reads LNHDA; CDR2 reads SQIVND (reference sequence). The CDR3 bases are TGTGCCAGTAATCCCGACGGTAGCTCTGGAAACACCATATATTTT. Its protein product is CASNPDGSSGNTIYF.

This clone was found once. This chain connects TRBV19 to TRBJ2-2, with D perhaps TRBD1 (6 bases). The germline CDR1 and CDR2 sequences are LNHDA and SQIVND (reference sequence). The CDR3 totals 14 residues. Trimming removed 6 bases at V and 6 bases at J, with 14 bases between. CDR3 nucleotide sequence: TGTGCCAGTAGGTACAGGGTGGCGGCCGGGGAGCTGTTTTTT. Translated: CASRYRVAAGELFF.

This chain links TRBV19 with TRBJ1-1; D might be TRBD1 (6 bases). Trimming left V 0 bases short and J 6 bases short, with 8 bases between. The CDR3 length is 13 residues. From germline, CDR1 is LNHDA and CDR2 SQIVND (reference sequence). The CDR3 DNA sequence: TGTGCCAGTAGTATAGAAGGACAGTCTGAAGCTTTCTTT. Its translation is CASSIEGQSEAFF.

The genes are TRBV6-6 and TRBJ2-1; 9 bases agree with TRBD2. This CDR3 comprises 12 residues. Germline V lookup: CDR1 MNHNY, CDR2 SVGAGI (reference sequence). DNA of the CDR3: TGTGGAACGCTAGCGGGAAGGAATGAGCAGTTCTTC. As protein: CGTLAGRNEQFF.

This clone was observed a single time. V usage is TRBV27 and J usage is TRBJ2-1; possible D gene TRBD1, 6 bases. This CDR3 has 15 amino acids. Germline V lookup: CDR1 MNHEY, CDR2 SMNVEV (reference sequence). V lost 6 bases to trimming and J lost 4 bases, with 16 bases between them. The DNA for the CDR3 is TGTGCCAGCAGCTTGAGACAGGCACTTTACAATGAGCAGTTCTTC. This sequence encodes CASSLRQALYNEQFF.

The chain combines TRBV27 with TRBJ2-2; TRBD2 is a possible D gene (8 bases). The V end lost 6 bases, the J end lost 5 bases, and 31 bases lay between the germline ends. CDR3 length equals 20 residues. Germline values: CDR1 MNHEY, CDR2 SMNVEV (reference sequence). As DNA, the CDR3 is TGTGCCAGCAGAGATTGGGACAGTGACTTATTAGCGGGATCTACCGGGGAGCTGTTTTTT. Amino acids: CASRDWDSDLLAGSTGELFF.

The chain recombines TRBV13 with TRBJ2-7; 9 nucleotides line up with TRBD1. Per the germline V gene, CDR1 is PRHDT and CDR2 is FYEKMQ (reference sequence). The V and J ends lost 5 bases and 3 bases, in that order; junction bases with no gene match: 5. CDR3 length: 14 amino acids. The CDR3: CASSTAGQGYEQYF. The CDR3 nucleotides are TGTGCCAGCAGCACCGCGGGACAGGGCTACGAGCAGTACTTC.

The V and J genes are TRBV11-2 and TRBJ2-6, with D hard to call. The CDR3 is 17 residues long. V was clipped by 0 bases and J by 0 bases, with 9 bases between them. The germline gives CDR1 SGHAT, CDR2 FQNNGV. CDR3 DNA: TGTGCCAGCAGCTTAGATCGGCGGACCTCTGGGGCCAACGTCCTGACTTTC. This codes for CASSLDRRTSGANVLTF.

This chain connects TRBV10-3 to TRBJ1-1; 8 nucleotides agree with TRBD1. Germline V lookup: CDR1 ENHRY, CDR2 SYGVKD. The V gene end was trimmed by 2 bases and the J gene end by 11 bases; junction bases not matched to a gene: 13. CDR3 length: 15 amino acids. CDR3 coding DNA: TGTGCCATCAGTGAGCCAATCCTCGGACAGGGAGGTGCTTTCTTT. It encodes CAISEPILGQGGAFF.

This chain links TRBV28 with TRBJ2-2, with 12 bases identical to TRBD2. Unmatched junction bases numbered 5, after V lost 5 bases and J lost 7 bases. The germline V gene encodes CDR1 MDHEN and CDR2 SYDVKM. The CDR3 totals 15 residues. The DNA of the CDR3 is TGTGCCAGCAGTCCGCTAGCGGGAGGGAACGGGGAGCTGTTTTTT. Translated, it gives CASSPLAGGNGELFF.

V usage is TRBV6-5 and J usage is TRBJ1-3; 7 positions match TRBD1. The ends lost 6 bases at V and 3 bases at J; junction bases unmatched: 8. Germline assignment: CDR1 MNHEY and CDR2 SVGAGI. The CDR3 has 15 residues. The CDR3 loop is CASSPTGSDGNTIYF. CDR3 DNA: TGTGCCAGCAGCCCGACAGGGTCCGATGGAAACACCATATATTTT.

The chain recombines TRBV27 with TRBJ2-2; 7 nucleotides agree with TRBD2. Germline assignment: CDR1 MNHEY and CDR2 SMNVEV (reference sequence). The CDR3 contains 16 residues. V was clipped by 4 bases and J by 4 bases; unmatched bases: 9. This chain's CDR3 is CASSWAAGELTGELFF. The CDR3 coding sequence is TGTGCCAGCAGTTGGGCGGCGGGAGAGCTCACCGGGGAGCTGTTTTTT.

V is TRBV5-4 and J is TRBJ1-1; no definite D call. This CDR3 comprises 15 residues. CDR1 and CDR2 from the germline V gene are SGHNT and YYREEE (reference sequence). Trimming shortened V by 2 bases and J by 3 bases, and 14 bases separated the two germline ends. In DNA form, the CDR3 reads TGTGCCAGCAGCTTCGGACTGAGAATCTACACTGAAGCTTTCTTT. Translating gives CASSFGLRIYTEAFF.

The V and J genes are TRBV19 and TRBJ1-1, with D unclear. V lost 5 bases, J lost 2 bases, and 15 bases lay in between. CDR1 and CDR2 from the germline V gene are LNHDA and SQIVND (reference sequence). The CDR3 is made up of 15 amino acids. CDR3 in DNA: TGTGCCAGTAGTTCAGGACGGACTGACAACACTGAAGCTTTCTTT. Its translation: CASSSGRTDNTEAFF. The variable domain in full, completed from reference TRBV19 and TRBJ1-1, reads DGGITQSPKYLFRKEGQNVTLSCEQNLNHDAMYWYRQDPGQGLRLIYYSQIVNDFQKGDIAEGYSVSREKKESFPLTVTSAQKNPTAFYLCASSSGRTDNTEAFFGQGTRLTVV.

The chain links TRBV25-1 to TRBJ2-7; no definite D call. Germline CDR1 MGHDK, CDR2 SYGVNS. The CDR3 sequence is 12 residues long. V shed 5 bases and J shed 5 bases, with 10 bases lying between them. CDR3 in DNA: TGTGCCAGCAGTACCTATATGGACGAGCAGTACTTC. Protein product: CASSTYMDEQYF.